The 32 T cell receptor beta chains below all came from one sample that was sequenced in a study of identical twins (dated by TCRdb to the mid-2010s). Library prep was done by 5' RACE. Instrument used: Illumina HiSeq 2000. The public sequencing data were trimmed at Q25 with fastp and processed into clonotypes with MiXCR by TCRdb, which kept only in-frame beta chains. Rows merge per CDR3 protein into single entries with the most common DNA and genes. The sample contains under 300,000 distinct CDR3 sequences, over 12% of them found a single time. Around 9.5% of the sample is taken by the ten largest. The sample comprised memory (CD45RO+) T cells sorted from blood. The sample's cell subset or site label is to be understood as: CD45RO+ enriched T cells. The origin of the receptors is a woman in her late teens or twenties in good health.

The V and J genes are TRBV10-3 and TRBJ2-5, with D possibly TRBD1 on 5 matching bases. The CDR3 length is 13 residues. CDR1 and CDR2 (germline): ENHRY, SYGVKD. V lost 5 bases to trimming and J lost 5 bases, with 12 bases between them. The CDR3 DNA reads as TGTGCCATCAGTCCAGGGTTGAGGGAGACCCAGTACTTC. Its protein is CAISPGLRETQYF.

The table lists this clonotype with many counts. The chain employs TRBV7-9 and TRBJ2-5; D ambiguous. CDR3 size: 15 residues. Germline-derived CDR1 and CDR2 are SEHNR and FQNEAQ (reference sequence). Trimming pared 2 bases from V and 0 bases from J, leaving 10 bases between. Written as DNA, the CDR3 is TGTGCCAGCAGCTTATTAGGGTCGTACCAAGAGACCCAGTACTTC. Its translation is CASSLLGSYQETQYF.

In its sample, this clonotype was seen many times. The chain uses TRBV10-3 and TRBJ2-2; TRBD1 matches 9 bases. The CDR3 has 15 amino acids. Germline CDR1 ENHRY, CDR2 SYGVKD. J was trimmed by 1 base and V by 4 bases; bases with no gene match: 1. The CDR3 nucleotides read TGTGCCATCAGTGGGACAGGGGTGAACACCGGGGAGCTGTTTTTT. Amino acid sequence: CAISGTGVNTGELFF.

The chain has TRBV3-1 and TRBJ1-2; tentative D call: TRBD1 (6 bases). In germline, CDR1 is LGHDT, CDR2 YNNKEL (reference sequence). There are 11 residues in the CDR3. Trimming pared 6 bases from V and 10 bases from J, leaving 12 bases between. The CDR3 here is CASSRRDTYTF. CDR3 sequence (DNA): TGTGCCAGCAGTCGCCGGGACACCTACACCTTC.

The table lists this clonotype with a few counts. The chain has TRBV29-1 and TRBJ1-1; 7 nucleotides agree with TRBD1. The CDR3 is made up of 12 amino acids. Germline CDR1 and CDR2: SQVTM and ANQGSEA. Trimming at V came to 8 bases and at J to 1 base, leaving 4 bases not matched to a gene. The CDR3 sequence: CSTGQANTEAFF. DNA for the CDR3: TGCAGCACCGGACAGGCGAACACTGAAGCTTTCTTT.

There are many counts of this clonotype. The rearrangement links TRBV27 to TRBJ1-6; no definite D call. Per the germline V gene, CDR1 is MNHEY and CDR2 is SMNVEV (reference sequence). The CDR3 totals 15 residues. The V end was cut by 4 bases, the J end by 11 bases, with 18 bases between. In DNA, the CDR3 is TGTGCCAGCAGTTCACAGCCCCTAGGACGGGCACCCCTCCACTTT. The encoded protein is CASSSQPLGRAPLHF.

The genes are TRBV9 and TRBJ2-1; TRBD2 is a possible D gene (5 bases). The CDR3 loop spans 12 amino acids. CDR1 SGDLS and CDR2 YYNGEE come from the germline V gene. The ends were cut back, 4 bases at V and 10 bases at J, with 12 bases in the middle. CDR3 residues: CASSPPSGEQFF. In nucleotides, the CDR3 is TGTGCCAGCAGCCCTCCCAGCGGCGAGCAGTTCTTC.

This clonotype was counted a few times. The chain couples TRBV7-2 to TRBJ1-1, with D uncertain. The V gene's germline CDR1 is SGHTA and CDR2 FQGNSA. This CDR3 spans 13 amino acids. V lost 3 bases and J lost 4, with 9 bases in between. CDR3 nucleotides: TGTGCCAGCAGCTTTATACAGTTCACTGAAGCTTTCTTT. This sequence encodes CASSFIQFTEAFF. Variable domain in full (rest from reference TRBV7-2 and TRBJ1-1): GAGVSQSPSNKVTEKGKDVELRCDPISGHTALYWYRQSLGQGLEFLIYFQGNSAPDKSGLPSDRFSAERTGGSVSTLTIQRTQQEDSAVYLCASSFIQFTEAFFGQGTRLTVV.

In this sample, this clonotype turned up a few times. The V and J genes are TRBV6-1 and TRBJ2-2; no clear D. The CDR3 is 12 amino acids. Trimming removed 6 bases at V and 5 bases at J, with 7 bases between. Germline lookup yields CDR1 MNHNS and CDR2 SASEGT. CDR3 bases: TGTGCCAGCAGACTGGTGACCGGGGAGCTGTTTTTT. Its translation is CASRLVTGELFF.

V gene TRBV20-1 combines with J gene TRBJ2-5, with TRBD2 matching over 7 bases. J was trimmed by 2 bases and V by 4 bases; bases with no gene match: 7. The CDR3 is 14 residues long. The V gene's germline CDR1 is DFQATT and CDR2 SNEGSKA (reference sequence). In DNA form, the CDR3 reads TGCAGTGCTACCCGTAGCGGGCTGCAAGAGACCCAGTACTTC. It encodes CSATRSGLQETQYF.

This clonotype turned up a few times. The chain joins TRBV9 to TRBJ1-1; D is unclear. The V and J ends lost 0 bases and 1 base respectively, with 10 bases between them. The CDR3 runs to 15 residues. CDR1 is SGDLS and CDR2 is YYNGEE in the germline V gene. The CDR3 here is CASSVDGSTNTEAFF. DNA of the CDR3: TGTGCCAGCAGCGTAGATGGGAGTACGAACACTGAAGCTTTCTTT.

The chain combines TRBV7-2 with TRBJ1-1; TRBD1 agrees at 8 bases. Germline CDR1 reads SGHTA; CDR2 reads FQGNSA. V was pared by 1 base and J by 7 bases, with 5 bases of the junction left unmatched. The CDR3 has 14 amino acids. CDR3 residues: CASSLGRQGREAFF. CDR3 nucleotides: TGTGCCAGCAGCTTAGGCCGACAGGGGCGTGAAGCTTTCTTT. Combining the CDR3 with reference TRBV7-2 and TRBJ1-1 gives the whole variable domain GAGVSQSPSNKVTEKGKDVELRCDPISGHTALYWYRQSLGQGLEFLIYFQGNSAPDKSGLPSDRFSAERTGGSVSTLTIQRTQQEDSAVYLCASSLGRQGREAFFGQGTRLTVV.

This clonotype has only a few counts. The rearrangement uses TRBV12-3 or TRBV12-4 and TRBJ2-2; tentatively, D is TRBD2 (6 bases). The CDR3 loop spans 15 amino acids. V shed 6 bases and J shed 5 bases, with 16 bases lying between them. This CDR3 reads CASRVAVPETGELFF. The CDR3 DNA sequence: TGTGCCAGCAGAGTAGCGGTTCCGGAAACCGGGGAGCTGTTTTTT.

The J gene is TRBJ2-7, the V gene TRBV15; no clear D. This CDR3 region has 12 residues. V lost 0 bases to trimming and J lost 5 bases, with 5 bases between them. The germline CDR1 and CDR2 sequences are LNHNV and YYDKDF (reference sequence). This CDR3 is CATSRDRNEQYF. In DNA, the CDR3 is TGTGCCACCAGCAGAGATAGGAACGAGCAGTACTTC.

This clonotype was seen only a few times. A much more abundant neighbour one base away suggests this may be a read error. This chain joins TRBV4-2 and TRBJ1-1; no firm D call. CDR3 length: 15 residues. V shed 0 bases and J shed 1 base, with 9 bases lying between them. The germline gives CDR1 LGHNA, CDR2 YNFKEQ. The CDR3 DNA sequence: TGTGCCAGCAGCCAAGATCAGGCAGGGAACACTGAAGCTTTCTTT. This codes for CASSQDQAGNTEAFF.

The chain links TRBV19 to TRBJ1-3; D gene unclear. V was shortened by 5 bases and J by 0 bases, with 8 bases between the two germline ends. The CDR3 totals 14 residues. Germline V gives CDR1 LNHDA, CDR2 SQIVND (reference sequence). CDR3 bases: TGTGCCAGTAGTGTGGGAAGCTCTGGAAACACCATATATTTT. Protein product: CASSVGSSGNTIYF.

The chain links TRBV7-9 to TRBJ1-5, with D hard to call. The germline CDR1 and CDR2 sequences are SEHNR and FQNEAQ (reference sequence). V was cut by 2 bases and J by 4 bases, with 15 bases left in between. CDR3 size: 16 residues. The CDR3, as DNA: TGTGCCAGCAGCTTATGGGCCTCGAATAGGAATCAGCCCCAGCATTTT. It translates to CASSLWASNRNQPQHF.

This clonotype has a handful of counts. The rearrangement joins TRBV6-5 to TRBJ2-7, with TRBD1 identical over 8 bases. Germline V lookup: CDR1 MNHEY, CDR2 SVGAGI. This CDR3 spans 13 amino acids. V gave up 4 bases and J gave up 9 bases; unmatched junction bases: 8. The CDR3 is CASSWDRTDRQYF. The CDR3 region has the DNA TGTGCCAGCAGTTGGGACAGGACCGACAGGCAGTACTTC.

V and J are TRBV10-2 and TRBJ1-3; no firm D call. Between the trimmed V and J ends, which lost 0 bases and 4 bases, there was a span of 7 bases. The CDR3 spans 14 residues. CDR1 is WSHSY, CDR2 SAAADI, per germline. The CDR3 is CASSESGYGNTIYF. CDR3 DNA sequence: TGCGCCAGCAGTGAGTCCGGGTACGGAAACACCATATATTTT.

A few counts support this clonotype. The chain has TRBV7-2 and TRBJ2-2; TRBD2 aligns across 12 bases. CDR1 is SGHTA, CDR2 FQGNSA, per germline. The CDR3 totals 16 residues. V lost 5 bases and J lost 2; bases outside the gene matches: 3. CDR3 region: CASSTTSGSNTGELFF. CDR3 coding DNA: TGTGCCAGCAGCACGACTAGCGGGAGTAACACCGGGGAGCTGTTTTTT.

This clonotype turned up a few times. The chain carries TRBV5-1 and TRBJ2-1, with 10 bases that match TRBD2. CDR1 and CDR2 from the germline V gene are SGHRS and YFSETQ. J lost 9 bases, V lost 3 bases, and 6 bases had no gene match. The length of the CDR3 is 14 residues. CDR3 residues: CASSWSGGAPEQFF. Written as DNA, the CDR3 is TGCGCCAGCAGCTGGAGCGGGGGGGCCCCTGAGCAGTTCTTC.

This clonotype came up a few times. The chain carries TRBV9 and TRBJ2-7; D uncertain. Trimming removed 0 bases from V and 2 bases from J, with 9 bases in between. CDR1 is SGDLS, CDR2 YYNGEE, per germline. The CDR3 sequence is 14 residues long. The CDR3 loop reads CASSVASNTYEQYF. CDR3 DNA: TGTGCCAGCAGCGTAGCTTCAAATACCTACGAGCAGTACTTC.

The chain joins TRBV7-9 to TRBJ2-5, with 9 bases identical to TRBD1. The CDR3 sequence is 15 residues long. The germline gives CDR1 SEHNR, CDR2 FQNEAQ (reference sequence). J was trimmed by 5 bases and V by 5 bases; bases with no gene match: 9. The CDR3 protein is CASSRGQGSGETQYF. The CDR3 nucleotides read TGTGCCAGCAGCCGAGGACAGGGGTCCGGGGAGACCCAGTACTTC.

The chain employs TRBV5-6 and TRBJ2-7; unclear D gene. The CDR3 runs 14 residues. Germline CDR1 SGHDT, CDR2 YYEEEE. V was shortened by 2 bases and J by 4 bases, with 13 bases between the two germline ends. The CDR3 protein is CASSFVSRPYEQYF. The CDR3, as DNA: TGTGCCAGCAGCTTTGTTAGCAGGCCATACGAGCAGTACTTC.

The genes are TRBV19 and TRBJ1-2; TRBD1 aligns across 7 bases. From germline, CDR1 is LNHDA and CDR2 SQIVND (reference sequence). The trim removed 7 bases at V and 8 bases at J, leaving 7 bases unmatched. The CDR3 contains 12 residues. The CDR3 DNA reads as TGTGCCAGTAACGGACAGGCCGACGGCTACACCTTC. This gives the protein CASNGQADGYTF. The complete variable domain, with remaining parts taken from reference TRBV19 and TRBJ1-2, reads DGGITQSPKYLFRKEGQNVTLSCEQNLNHDAMYWYRQDPGQGLRLIYYSQIVNDFQKGDIAEGYSVSREKKESFPLTVTSAQKNPTAFYLCASNGQADGYTFGSGTRLTVV.

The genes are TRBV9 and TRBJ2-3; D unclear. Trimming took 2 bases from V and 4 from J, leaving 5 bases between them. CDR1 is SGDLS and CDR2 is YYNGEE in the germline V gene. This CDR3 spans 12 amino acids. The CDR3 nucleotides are TGTGCCAGCAGCGTGGGTCCAGATACGCAGTATTTT. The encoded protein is CASSVGPDTQYF.

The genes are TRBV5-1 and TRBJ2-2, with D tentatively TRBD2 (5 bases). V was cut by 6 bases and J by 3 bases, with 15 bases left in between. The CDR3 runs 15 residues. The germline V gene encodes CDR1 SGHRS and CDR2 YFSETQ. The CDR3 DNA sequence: TGCGCCAGCACGCAAGAGAGGGTCGACACCGGGGAGCTGTTTTTT. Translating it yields CASTQERVDTGELFF.

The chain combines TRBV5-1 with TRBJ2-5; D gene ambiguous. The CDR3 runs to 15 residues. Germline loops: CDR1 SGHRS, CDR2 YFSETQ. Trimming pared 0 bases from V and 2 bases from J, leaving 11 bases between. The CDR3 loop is CASSLDGQSQETQYF. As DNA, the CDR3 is TGCGCCAGCAGCTTGGACGGGCAGAGTCAAGAGACCCAGTACTTC.

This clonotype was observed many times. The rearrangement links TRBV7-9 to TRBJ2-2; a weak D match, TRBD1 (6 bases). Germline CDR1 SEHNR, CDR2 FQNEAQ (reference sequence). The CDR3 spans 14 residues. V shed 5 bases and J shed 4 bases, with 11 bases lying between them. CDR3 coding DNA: TGTGCCAGCAGCCCAGGGACATCCACCGGGGAGCTGTTTTTT. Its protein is CASSPGTSTGELFF.

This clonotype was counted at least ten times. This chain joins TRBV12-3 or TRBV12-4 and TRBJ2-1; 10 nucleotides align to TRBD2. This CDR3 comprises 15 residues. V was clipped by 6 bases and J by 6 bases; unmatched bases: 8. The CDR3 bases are TGTGCCAGCAGCCGAGGGCTAGCGGGAGCCAATGAGCAGTTCTTC. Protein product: CASSRGLAGANEQFF.

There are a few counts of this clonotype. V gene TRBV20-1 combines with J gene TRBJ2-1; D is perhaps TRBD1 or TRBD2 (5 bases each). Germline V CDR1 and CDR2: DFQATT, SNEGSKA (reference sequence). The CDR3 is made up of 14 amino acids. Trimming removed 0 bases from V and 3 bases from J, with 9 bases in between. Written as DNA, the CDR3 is TGCAGTGCTAGAGATGGGGGATACTACAATGAGCAGTTCTTC. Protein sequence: CSARDGGYYNEQFF.

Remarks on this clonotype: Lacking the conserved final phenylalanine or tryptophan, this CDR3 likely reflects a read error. The CDR3 DNA is TGTGCCAGCAGTGAGACTAGCGGGAGTTGGGATACGCAGTATCTT. Protein product: CASSETSGSWDTQYL. This chain connects TRBV6-4 to TRBJ2-3; 12 bases agree with TRBD2. The germline V gene encodes CDR1 MRHNA and CDR2 SNTAGT. This CDR3 is built from 15 residues. With 3 bases clipped from V and 6 bases from J, the junction kept 4 bases outside the gene matches.